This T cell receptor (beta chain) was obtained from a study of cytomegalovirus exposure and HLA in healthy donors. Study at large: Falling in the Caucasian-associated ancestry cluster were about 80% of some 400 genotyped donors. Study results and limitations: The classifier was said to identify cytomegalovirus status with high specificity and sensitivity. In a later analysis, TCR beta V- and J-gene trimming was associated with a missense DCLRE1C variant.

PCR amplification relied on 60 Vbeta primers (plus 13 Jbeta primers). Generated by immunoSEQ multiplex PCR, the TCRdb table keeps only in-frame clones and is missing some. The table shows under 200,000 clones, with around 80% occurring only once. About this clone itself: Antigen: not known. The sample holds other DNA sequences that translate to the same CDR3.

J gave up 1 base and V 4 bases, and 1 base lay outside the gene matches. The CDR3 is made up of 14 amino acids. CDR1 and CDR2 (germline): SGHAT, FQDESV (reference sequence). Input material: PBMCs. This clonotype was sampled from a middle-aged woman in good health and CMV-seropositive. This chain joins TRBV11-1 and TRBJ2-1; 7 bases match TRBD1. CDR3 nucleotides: TGTGCCAGCAGCTCAGGGGGTTCCTACAATGAGCAGTTCTTC. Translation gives CASSSGGSYNEQFF.